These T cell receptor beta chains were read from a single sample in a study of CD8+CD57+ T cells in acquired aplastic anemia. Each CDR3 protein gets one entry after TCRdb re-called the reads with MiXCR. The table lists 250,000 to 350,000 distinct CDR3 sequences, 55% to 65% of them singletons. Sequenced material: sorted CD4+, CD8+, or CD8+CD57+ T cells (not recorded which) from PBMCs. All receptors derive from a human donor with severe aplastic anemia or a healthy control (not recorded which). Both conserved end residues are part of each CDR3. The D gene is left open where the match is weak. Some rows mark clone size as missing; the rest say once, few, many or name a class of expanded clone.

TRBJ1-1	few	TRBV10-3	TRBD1	CAIRDSGQQNTEAFF	TGTGCCATCAGGGATTCGGGACAGCAGAACACTGAAGCTTTCTTT
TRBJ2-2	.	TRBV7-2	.	CASSLWAMNTGELFF	TGTGCCAGCAGCTTATGGGCCATGAACACCGGGGAGCTGTTTTTT
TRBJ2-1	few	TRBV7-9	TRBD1	CASTSETGNNEQFF	TGTGCCAGCACATCCGAGACAGGGAACAATGAGCAGTTCTTC
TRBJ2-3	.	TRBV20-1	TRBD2	CSARDRIGSGGTDTQYF	TGCAGTGCTAGAGATCGGATCGGTAGCGGGGGCACAGATACGCAGTATTTT
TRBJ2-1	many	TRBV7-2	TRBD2	CASSPGGTSGSEQFF	TGTGCCAGCAGCCCCGGAGGGACTAGCGGGTCCGAGCAGTTCTTC
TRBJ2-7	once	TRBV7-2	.	CASSSMTTHEQYF	TGTGCCAGCAGCTCTATGACGACTCACGAGCAGTACTTC
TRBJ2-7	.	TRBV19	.	CASSIQGGEFYEQYF	TGTGCCAGTAGTATTCAGGGTGGCGAATTCTACGAGCAGTACTTC
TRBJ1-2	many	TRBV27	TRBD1	CASSLTGGANYGYTF	TGTGCCAGCAGTTTAACAGGGGGCGCTAACTATGGCTACACCTTC
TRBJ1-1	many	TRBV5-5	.	CASSPRQITEAFF	TGTGCCAGCAGCCCACGACAGATAACTGAAGCTTTCTTT
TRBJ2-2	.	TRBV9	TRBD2	CASGGGTTGELFF	TGTGCCAGCGGGGGGGGGACCACCGGGGAGCTGTTTTTT
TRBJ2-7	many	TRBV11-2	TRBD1	CASSSRQGAEQYF	TGTGCCAGCAGCTCCCGACAGGGAGCCGAGCAGTACTTC
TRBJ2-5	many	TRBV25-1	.	CASSEGAIVWGAAQYF	TGTGCCAGCAGTGAGGGGGCTATCGTTTGGGGCGCGGCCCAGTACTTC
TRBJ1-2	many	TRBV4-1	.	CASSQDEGRPNYGYTF	TGCGCCAGCAGCCAAGATGAGGGTCGTCCTAACTATGGCTACACCTTC
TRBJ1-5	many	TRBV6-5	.	CASSYSGREDQPQHF	TGTGCCAGCAGTTACTCGGGGAGGGAAGATCAGCCCCAGCATTTT
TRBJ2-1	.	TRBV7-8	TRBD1	CASSLEGTGVSYNEQFF	TGTGCCAGCAGCTTAGAAGGGACAGGGGTGTCCTACAATGAGCAGTTCTTC
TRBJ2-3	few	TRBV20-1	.	CSARERGRSLDTQYF	TGCAGTGCTAGAGAAAGAGGACGGAGCTTGGATACGCAGTATTTT
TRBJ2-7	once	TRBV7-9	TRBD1	CASSPPSGQATYEQYF	TGTGCCAGCAGCCCTCCTTCGGGACAGGCTACCTACGAGCAGTACTTC
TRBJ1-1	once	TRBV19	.	CASSMGIGRVNTEAFF	TGTGCCAGTAGTATGGGTATTGGCAGGGTGAACACTGAAGCTTTCTTT
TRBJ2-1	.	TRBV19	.	CASSIGDPSYNEQFF	TGTGCCAGTAGTATAGGGGACCCCTCCTACAATGAGCAGTTCTTC
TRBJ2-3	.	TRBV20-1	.	CSATGDGATQYF	TGCAGTGCCACCGGAGACGGTGCTACGCAGTATTTT
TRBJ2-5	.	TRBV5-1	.	CASSIRDGAGQTQYF	TGCGCCAGCAGCATAAGGGACGGGGCGGGTCAGACCCAGTACTTC
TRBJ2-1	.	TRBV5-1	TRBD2	CASSGRTSGGAYNEQFF	TGCGCCAGCAGCGGCCGGACTAGCGGGGGGGCCTACAATGAGCAGTTCTTC
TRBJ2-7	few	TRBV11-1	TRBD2	CASSRSGHTYEQYF	TGTGCCAGCAGCCGTAGCGGGCACACCTACGAGCAGTACTTC
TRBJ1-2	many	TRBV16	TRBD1	CASSPNFGTANYGYTF	TGTGCCAGCAGTCCTAACTTCGGGACAGCTAACTATGGCTACACCTTC
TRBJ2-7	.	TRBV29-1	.	CSVGAGQLSEQYF	TGCAGCGTTGGTGCCGGACAGCTCTCCGAGCAGTACTTC
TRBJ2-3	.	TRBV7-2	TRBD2	CASSLLAGSTDTRYF	TGTGCCAGCAGCTTGCTAGCGGGCAGCACAGATACGCGGTATTTT
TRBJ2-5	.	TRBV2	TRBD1	CASGDRDQETQYF	TGTGCCAGCGGGGACAGGGACCAAGAGACCCAGTACTTC
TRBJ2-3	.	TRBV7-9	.	CASSFHGDRQYF	TGTGCCAGCAGCTTTCACGGTGATAGGCAGTATTTT
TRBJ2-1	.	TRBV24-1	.	CATSDDSKIVNEQFF	TGTGCCACCAGTGACGACTCAAAGATCGTCAATGAGCAGTTCTTC
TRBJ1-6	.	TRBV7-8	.	CASSLLAGNSPLHF	TGTGCCAGCAGCTTATTGGCGGGGAATTCACCCCTCCACTTT
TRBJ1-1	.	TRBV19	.	CASSGRRDTMNTEAFF	TGTGCCAGTAGTGGTCGGCGGGACACCATGAACACTGAAGCTTTCTTT
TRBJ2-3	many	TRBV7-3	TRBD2	CASSLTAGGSTDTQYF	TGTGCCAGCAGCTTAACAGCGGGGGGTAGCACAGATACGCAGTATTTT
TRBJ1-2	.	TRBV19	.	CASTNVPGGYTF	TGTGCCAGTACCAATGTCCCGGGAGGCTACACCTTC
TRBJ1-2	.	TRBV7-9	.	CASSHTGSNYGYTF	TGTGCCAGCAGCCATACAGGGAGTAACTATGGCTACACCTTC
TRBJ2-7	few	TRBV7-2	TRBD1	CASSLVETGVFEQYF	TGTGCCAGCAGCTTAGTGGAGACAGGGGTGTTCGAGCAGTACTTC
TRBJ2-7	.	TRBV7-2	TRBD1	CASSLDGDRGGEQYF	TGTGCCAGCAGCTTAGATGGGGACAGGGGAGGAGAGCAGTACTTC
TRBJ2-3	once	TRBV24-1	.	CATSDRATDTQYF	TGTGCCACCAGTGATAGGGCGACAGATACGCAGTATTTT
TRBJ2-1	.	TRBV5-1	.	CASSLSEEQFF	TGCGCCAGCAGCTTGAGCGAGGAGCAGTTCTTC
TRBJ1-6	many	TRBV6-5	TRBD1	CASTRTGGLGSPLHF	TGTGCCAGCACCCGTACAGGGGGTCTCGGTTCACCCCTCCACTTT
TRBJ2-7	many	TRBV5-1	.	CASSSLHGSSYEQYF	TGCGCCAGCAGCTCCCTACACGGGAGCTCCTACGAGCAGTACTTC
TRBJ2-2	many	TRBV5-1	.	CASSLTGPPGELFF	TGCGCCAGCAGCTTGACAGGCCCACCCGGGGAGCTGTTTTTT
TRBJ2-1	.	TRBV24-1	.	CATSDLKRGDNEQFF	TGTGCCACCAGTGATTTAAAGAGGGGTGACAATGAGCAGTTCTTC
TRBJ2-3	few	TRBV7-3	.	CASRSQGRADTQYF	TGTGCCAGCAGGTCACAGGGGAGGGCAGATACGCAGTATTTT
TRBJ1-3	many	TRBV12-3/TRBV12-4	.	CASSLSSSGNTIYF	TGTGCCAGCAGTTTATCAAGCTCTGGAAACACCATATATTTT
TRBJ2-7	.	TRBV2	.	CASGSARVLGEQYF	TGTGCCAGCGGCAGTGCCAGGGTACTAGGCGAGCAGTACTTC
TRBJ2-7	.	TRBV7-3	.	CASSLSADTEAFYEQYF	TGTGCCAGCAGCTTATCGGCCGACACTGAAGCTTTCTACGAGCAGTACTTC
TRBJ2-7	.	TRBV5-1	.	CASSLVPQGPYERYF	TGCGCCAGCAGCTTGGTCCCACAGGGACCGTACGAGCGGTACTTC
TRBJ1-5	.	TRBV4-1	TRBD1	CASSRTGGGDQPQHF	TGCGCCAGCAGCCGGACAGGGGGCGGTGATCAGCCCCAGCATTTT
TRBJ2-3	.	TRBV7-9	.	CASSLLWTDTQYF	TGTGCCAGCAGCTTGCTATGGACAGATACGCAGTATTTT
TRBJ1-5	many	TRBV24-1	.	CASHSGVGGQPQHF	TGTGCCAGCCACTCCGGAGTAGGGGGTCAGCCCCAGCATTTT
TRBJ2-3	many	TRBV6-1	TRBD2	CASSETSGGTDTQYF	TGTGCCAGCAGCGAGACTAGCGGGGGCACAGATACGCAGTATTTT
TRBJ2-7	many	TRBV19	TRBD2	CASSTSGRGEQYF	TGTGCCAGTAGTACTAGCGGGAGGGGCGAGCAGTACTTC